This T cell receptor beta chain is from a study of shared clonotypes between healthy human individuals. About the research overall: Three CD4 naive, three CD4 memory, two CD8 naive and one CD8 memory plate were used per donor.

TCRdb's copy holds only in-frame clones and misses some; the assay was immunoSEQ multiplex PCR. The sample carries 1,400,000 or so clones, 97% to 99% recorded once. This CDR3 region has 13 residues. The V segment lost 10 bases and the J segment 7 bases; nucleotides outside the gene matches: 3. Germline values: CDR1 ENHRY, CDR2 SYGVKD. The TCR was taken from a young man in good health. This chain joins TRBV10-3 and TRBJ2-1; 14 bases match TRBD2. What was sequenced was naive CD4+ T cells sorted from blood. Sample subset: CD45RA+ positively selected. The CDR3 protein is CATGLAGENEQFF. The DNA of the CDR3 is TGTGCCACGGGACTAGCGGGAGAAAATGAGCAGTTCTTC.